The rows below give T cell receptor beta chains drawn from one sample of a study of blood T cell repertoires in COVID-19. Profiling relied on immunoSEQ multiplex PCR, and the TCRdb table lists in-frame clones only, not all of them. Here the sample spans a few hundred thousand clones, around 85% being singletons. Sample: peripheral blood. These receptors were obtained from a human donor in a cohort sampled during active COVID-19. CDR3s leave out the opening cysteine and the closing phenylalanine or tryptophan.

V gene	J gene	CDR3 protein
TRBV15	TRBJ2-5	ATSRGRGGQETQY
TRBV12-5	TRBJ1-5	ASGLEWQPQH
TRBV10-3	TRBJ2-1	ASATGNNEQF
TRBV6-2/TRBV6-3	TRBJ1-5	ASSYSAVPYSNQPQH
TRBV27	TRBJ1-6	ASSRDKYNSPLH
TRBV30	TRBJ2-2	AWRVTSVGELF
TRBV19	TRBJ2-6	ASSSQGGANVLT
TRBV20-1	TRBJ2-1	SASSRAYNEQF
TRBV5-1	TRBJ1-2	ASSPGGDYGYT
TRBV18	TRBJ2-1	ASSLSGGIGRNEQF
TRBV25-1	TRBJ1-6	ASSAGIGGLH
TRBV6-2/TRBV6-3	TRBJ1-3	ASSSTGGNTIY
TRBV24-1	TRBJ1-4	ATSDYRTVGGEKLF
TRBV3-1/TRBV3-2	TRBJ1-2	ASSQGDYGYT
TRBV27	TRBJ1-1	ASSPRLVTEAF
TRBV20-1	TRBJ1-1	SAIGDTEAF
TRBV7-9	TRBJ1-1	ASSLVSRGGGRAF
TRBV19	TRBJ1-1	ASSIEIQGLNTEAF
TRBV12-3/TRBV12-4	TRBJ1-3	ASRTAGNTIY
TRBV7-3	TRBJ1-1	ASSLIPGTGGF
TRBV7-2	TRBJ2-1	ASSFFGGANEQF
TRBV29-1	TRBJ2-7	SVPGEGDSYEQY
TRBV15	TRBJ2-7	ATSVGLGGAYEQY
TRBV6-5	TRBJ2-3	ASSYVGGNTDTQY